The 20 T cell receptor beta chains below come from one sample, sequenced in a study of cytotoxic CD8 clonotypes in ibrutinib-treated CLL. Profiling relied on immunoSEQ multiplex PCR, and the TCRdb table lists in-frame clones only, not all of them. The table includes 110,000 to 150,000 clones, approximately 80% detected once. Sequencing used PBMCs, obtained after 24 months of ibrutinib treatment. Receptor source: a human donor with chronic lymphocytic leukemia.

V is TRBV19 and J is TRBJ1-1; D ambiguous. Germline V CDR1 and CDR2: LNHDA, SQIVND (reference sequence). The CDR3 length is 14 residues. V lost 0 bases to trimming and J lost 4 bases, with 9 bases between them. This CDR3 is CASSIDPILTEAFF. CDR3 in DNA: TGTGCCAGTAGTATAGACCCCATCCTCACTGAAGCTTTCTTT.

CDR3: CASKRRADTEAFF. The CDR3 DNA reads as TGTGCCAGTAAACGGCGGGCGGACACTGAAGCTTTCTTT. The chain combines TRBV7-9 with TRBJ1-1; D remains unclear. The ends were cut back, 9 bases at V and 3 bases at J, with 14 bases in the middle. Germline V CDR1 and CDR2: SEHNR, FQNEAQ (reference sequence). This CDR3 contains 13 residues.

The chain couples TRBV19 to TRBJ2-5, with 8 bases that match TRBD2. V was clipped by 5 bases and J by 12 bases; unmatched bases: 8. The CDR3 loop spans 12 amino acids. CDR1 and CDR2 from the germline V gene are LNHDA and SQIVND (reference sequence). The CDR3 region has the DNA TGTGCCAGTAGTGTCCCCGGGGGGGGCGAGTACTTC. Its protein product is CASSVPGGGEYF.

J is TRBJ2-7 and V is TRBV28; either TRBD1 or TRBD2 may supply D (5 bases each). Germline values: CDR1 MDHEN, CDR2 SYDVKM. The CDR3 extends over 15 amino acids. Trimming removed 6 bases at V and 5 bases at J, with 20 bases between. CDR3 nucleotides: TGTGCCAGCAGCCGCGCAGGGCTGGGGGATCACGAGCAGTACTTC. It encodes CASSRAGLGDHEQYF.

The CDR3 sequence: CASRNDRGSGNTIYF. As DNA, the CDR3 is TGTGCCAGCAGAAATGATAGGGGCTCTGGAAACACCATATATTTT. This chain uses TRBV5-4 with TRBJ1-3, with D tentatively TRBD1 (5 bases). The V gene lost 5 bases and the J gene lost 0 bases, with 12 bases spanning the gap. The CDR3 spans 15 residues. Per the germline V gene, CDR1 is SGHNT and CDR2 is YYREEE (reference sequence).

V is TRBV6-5 and J is TRBJ1-3; no reliable D call. Per germline, CDR1 MNHEY and CDR2 SVGAGI. The V end was cut by 5 bases, the J end by 1 base, with 12 bases between. This CDR3 is built from 15 residues. The CDR3 DNA is TGTGCCAGCAGTCGATCACAGAGGTCTGGAAACACCATATATTTT. Protein: CASSRSQRSGNTIYF.

The gene calls are TRBV11-1 and TRBJ2-5; no clear D gene. Germline V lookup: CDR1 SGHAT, CDR2 FQDESV (reference sequence). The CDR3 is made up of 15 amino acids. Trimming cost V 1 base and J 2 bases, with 11 bases left between them. Written as DNA, the CDR3 is TGTGCCAGCAGCTTAGGGTCCGTGGGGCAAGAGACCCAGTACTTC. Translation: CASSLGSVGQETQYF.

This clone showed up just a few times. The V and J genes are TRBV7-2 and TRBJ1-5; D remains unclear. Per the germline V gene, CDR1 is SGHTA and CDR2 is FQGNSA. This CDR3 has 13 residues. V was pared by 5 bases and J by 9 bases, with 14 bases between. CDR3 loop: CASSPGLPRPQHF. DNA for the CDR3: TGTGCCAGCAGCCCCGGCCTGCCACGGCCCCAGCATTTT.

V and J are TRBV28 and TRBJ2-7; 9 nucleotides line up with TRBD1. J lost 2 bases, V lost 7 bases, and 6 bases had no gene match. The CDR3 is 14 residues long. CDR1 is MDHEN and CDR2 is SYDVKM in the germline V gene. The CDR3 DNA reads as TGTGCCAGCACCTCGGGACAGGGCCCCTACGAGCAGTACTTC. Encoded protein: CASTSGQGPYEQYF.

The chain joins TRBV27 to TRBJ2-1; a weak D match, TRBD2 (7 bases). Germline CDR1 is MNHEY and CDR2 is SMNVEV (reference sequence). The CDR3 totals 16 residues. V lost 6 bases to trimming and J lost 8 bases, with 23 bases between them. Here the CDR3 DNA reads TGTGCCAGCAGCCCTATTGGGGGGGGGCCGACCGATGAGCAGTTCTTC. It yields the protein CASSPIGGGPTDEQFF.

The table lists this clone with a few counts. The genes are TRBV7-8 and TRBJ1-5; tentative D call: TRBD1 (5 bases). V lost 5 bases to trimming and J lost 7 bases, with 9 bases between them. The CDR3 spans 12 residues. Germline values: CDR1 SGHVS, CDR2 FQNEAQ. Here the CDR3 DNA reads TGTGCCAGCAGCCCGAGGGGCCAGCCCCAGCATTTT. It translates to CASSPRGQPQHF.

The CDR3 DNA reads TGTGCCAGCAGCTTAAGGGTAGGGAATGAGCAGTTCTTC. It encodes CASSLRVGNEQFF. V and J are TRBV11-3 and TRBJ2-1, with unresolved D. The V gene lost 2 bases and the J gene lost 7 bases, with 9 bases spanning the gap. The CDR3 sequence is 13 residues long. CDR1 and CDR2 (germline): SGHNT, YENEEA. Full variable domain (remainder filled in from reference TRBV11-3 and TRBJ2-1): EAGVVQSPRYKIIEKKQPVAFWCNPISGHNTLYWYLQNLGQGPELLIRYENEEAVDDSQLPKDRFSAERLKGVDSTLKIQPAELGDSAVYLCASSLRVGNEQFFGPGTRLTVL.

In this sample, this clone turned up a few times. V and J are TRBV5-6 and TRBJ1-4; D is undetermined. CDR3 length equals 13 residues. Germline CDR1 and CDR2: SGHDT and YYEEEE. V lost 4 bases and J 3 bases, leaving 7 bases between the germline ends. The DNA of the CDR3 is TGTGCCAGCAGCGGGTGGGCTAATGAAAAACTGTTTTTT. It yields the protein CASSGWANEKLFF.

The chain combines TRBV28 with TRBJ2-1; D gene unclear. Germline CDR1 reads MDHEN; CDR2 reads SYDVKM. V was cut by 4 bases and J by 6 bases, with 19 bases left in between. The CDR3 is made up of 16 amino acids. The CDR3 region is CASSSLGLQFRNEQFF. In DNA, the CDR3 is TGTGCCAGCAGTTCCCTCGGGCTGCAATTCCGCAATGAGCAGTTCTTC.

The genes are TRBV6-1 and TRBJ2-2; 8 bases match TRBD1. J gave up 1 base and V 6 bases, and 4 bases lay outside the gene matches. Germline CDR1 is MNHNS and CDR2 is SASEGT. The CDR3 is 15 amino acids. CDR3 loop: CASRKGQGNTGELFF. CDR3 bases: TGTGCCAGCAGAAAAGGACAGGGGAACACCGGGGAGCTGTTTTTT.

This CDR3 reads CASSSRWDEKLFF. CDR3 sequence (DNA): TGTGCCAGCTCATCCCGGTGGGATGAAAAACTGTTTTTT. This sequence joins TRBV18 and TRBJ1-4; D remains unclear. Trimming shortened V by 5 bases and J by 6 bases, and 10 bases separated the two germline ends. Germline V lookup: CDR1 KGHSH, CDR2 LQKENI. The CDR3 runs 13 residues.

This chain uses TRBV19 with TRBJ1-2; D remains unclear. Germline-derived CDR1 and CDR2 are LNHDA and SQIVND (reference sequence). The CDR3 has 16 amino acids. V was cut by 3 bases and J by 3 bases, with 17 bases left in between. The CDR3 nucleotides read TGTGCCAGTAGTATTGGGCCCGGGCTGCCACACTATGGCTACACCTTC. This sequence encodes CASSIGPGLPHYGYTF.

The CDR3 nucleotides read TGCGCCAGCAGACTACAGGGATCCGCAACTAATGAAAAACTGTTTTTT. Its translation: CASRLQGSATNEKLFF. This chain connects TRBV4-3 to TRBJ1-4; D perhaps matches TRBD1 (6 bases). Germline V lookup: CDR1 LGHNA, CDR2 YSLEER. Trimming took off 6 bases at V and 0 bases at J, with 14 bases between the two ends. This CDR3 spans 16 amino acids.

The chain couples TRBV28 to TRBJ1-5, with 7 bases aligning to TRBD1. Germline V gives CDR1 MDHEN, CDR2 SYDVKM. The V segment lost 7 bases and the J segment 5 bases; nucleotides outside the gene matches: 5. This CDR3 region has 13 residues. CDR3 loop: CASMGRGDQPQHF. In nucleotides, the CDR3 is TGTGCCAGCATGGGCAGGGGGGATCAGCCCCAGCATTTT.

Concerning this clone itself: Additional DNA sequences in this sample encode the identical CDR3. This chain connects TRBV7-9 to TRBJ1-2; D uncertain. V was shortened by 5 bases and J by 4 bases, with 8 bases between the two germline ends. The CDR3 has 12 amino acids. CDR1 and CDR2 from the germline V gene are SEHNR and FQNEAQ (reference sequence). The CDR3 nucleotides are TGTGCCAGCAGCCCCCCGGGCTATGGCTACACCTTC. Protein: CASSPPGYGYTF. Using reference TRBV7-9 and TRBJ1-2 for the parts outside the CDR3, the full variable domain is DTGVSQNPRHKITKRGQNVTFRCDPISEHNRLYWYRQTLGQGPEFLTYFQNEAQLEKSRLLSDRFSAERPKGSFSTLEIQRTEQGDSAMYLCASSPPGYGYTFGSGTRLTVV.